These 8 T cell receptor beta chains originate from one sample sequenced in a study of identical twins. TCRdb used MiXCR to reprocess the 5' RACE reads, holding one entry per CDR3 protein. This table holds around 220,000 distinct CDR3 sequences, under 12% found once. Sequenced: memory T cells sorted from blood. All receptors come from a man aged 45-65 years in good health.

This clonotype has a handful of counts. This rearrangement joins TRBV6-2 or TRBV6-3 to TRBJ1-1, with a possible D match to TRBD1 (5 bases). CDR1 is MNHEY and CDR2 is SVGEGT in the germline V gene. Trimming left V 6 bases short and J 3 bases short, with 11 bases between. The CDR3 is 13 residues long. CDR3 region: CASRGPRDTEAFF. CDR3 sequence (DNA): TGTGCCAGCAGGGGGCCGAGGGACACTGAAGCTTTCTTT.

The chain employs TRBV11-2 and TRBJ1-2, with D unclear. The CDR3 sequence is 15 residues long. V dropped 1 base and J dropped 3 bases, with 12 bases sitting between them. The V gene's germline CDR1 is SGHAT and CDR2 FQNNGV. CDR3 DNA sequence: TGTGCCAGCAGCTTAGTTCCCGGGGAAGACTATGGCTACACCTTC. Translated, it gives CASSLVPGEDYGYTF.

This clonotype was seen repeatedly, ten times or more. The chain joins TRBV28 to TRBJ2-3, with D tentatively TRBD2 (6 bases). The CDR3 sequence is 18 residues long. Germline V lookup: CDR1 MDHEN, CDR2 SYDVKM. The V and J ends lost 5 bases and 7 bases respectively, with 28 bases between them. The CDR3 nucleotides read TGTGCCAGCAGTCCTTCCCCGGGACTGGGAGCGATTGGGTATACGCAGTATTTT. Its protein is CASSPSPGLGAIGYTQYF.

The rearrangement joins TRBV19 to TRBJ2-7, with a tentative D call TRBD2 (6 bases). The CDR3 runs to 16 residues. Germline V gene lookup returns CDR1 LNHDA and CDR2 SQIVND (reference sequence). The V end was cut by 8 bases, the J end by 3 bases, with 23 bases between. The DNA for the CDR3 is TGTGCCAGTTCTGGTTCGCGGGATCGGCTGAACTACGAGCAGTACTTC. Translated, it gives CASSGSRDRLNYEQYF.

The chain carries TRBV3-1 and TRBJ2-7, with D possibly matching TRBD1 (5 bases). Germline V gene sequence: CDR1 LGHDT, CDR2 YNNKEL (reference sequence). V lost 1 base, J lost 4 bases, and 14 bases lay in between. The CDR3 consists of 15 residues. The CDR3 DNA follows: TGTGCCAGCAGCCAAGCCTTGCAGGGCAGGTACGAGCAGTACTTC. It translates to CASSQALQGRYEQYF.

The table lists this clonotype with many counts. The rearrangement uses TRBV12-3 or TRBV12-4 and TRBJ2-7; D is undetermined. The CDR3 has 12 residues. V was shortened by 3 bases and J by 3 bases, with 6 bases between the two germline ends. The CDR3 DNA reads TGTGCCAGCAGTTTCCGATACTACGAGCAGTACTTC. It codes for CASSFRYYEQYF.

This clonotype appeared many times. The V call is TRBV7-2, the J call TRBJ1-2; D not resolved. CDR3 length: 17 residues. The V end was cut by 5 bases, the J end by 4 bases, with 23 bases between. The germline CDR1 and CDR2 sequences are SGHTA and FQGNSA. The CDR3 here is CASSVSNFWAGAYGYTF. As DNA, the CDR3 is TGTGCCAGCAGCGTCTCGAATTTCTGGGCAGGCGCCTATGGCTACACCTTC.

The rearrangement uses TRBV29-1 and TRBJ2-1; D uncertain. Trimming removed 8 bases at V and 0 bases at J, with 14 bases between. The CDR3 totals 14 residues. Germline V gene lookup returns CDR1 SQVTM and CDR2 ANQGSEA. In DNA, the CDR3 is TGCAGCTCCGACTCCCTGAGCTCCTACAATGAGCAGTTCTTC. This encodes CSSDSLSSYNEQFF.